This TCR beta chain was sequenced in a study of blood T cell repertoires in COVID-19. The wider study: The origin of the acute and convalescent COVID-19 samples was the United States, Italy and Spain. Sample material is recorded as cDNA or gDNA derived from T cells, B-cell-depleted T cells, or PBMCs.

The CDR3 is 11 amino acids. Germline assignment: CDR1 SGHNT and CDR2 YENEEA. V lost 8 bases to trimming and J lost 8 bases, with 9 bases between them. Methods used by the authors: Amplifying reference gene primers gave estimates of nucleated cell counts. TCRdb's copy holds only in-frame clones and misses some; the assay was immunoSEQ multiplex PCR. The V and J calls and clone size are taken from that table; D and trimming were inferred from the DNA. The repertoire holds 68,000 or so clones, with 65% to 85% as singletons. V is TRBV11-3 and J is TRBJ1-4; D gene unclear. The sequenced material came from peripheral blood. This TCR derives from a woman in her 50s with acute or convalescent COVID-19. The CDR3 nucleotides are TGTGCCAGCCCTATAAGAGAAAAACTGTTTTTT. Translated, it gives CASPIREKLFF.